These 18 T cell receptor beta chains share one sample of origin, sequenced in a study of T cells in Graves' hyperthyroidism and ophthalmopathy. Amplification yielded TCR beta CDR3 regions, with RNA transcripts as the source. HTBI primers were the set used in a first-round RT-PCR of the TCR CDR3. TCRdb passed the multiplex PCR reads through MiXCR, listing each CDR3 protein once. This sample carries approximately 640,000 distinct CDR3 sequences, roughly 17% of them seen once, and the ten largest clones take 15% to 18%. The material sequenced was blood. The origin of the receptors is a man aged 50 or older with Graves' hyperthyroidism.

V is TRBV6-2 or TRBV6-3 and J is TRBJ2-1; 14 bases align to TRBD2. There are 16 residues in the CDR3. Germline CDR1 MNHEY, CDR2 SVGEGT. V shed 5 bases and J 9 bases; nucleotides not matched to a gene: 9. For the CDR3, the DNA is TGTGCCAGCAGTCAAAGACAGGGACTAGCGGGAGTTGAGCAGTTCTTC. Translating it yields CASSQRQGLAGVEQFF.

This clonotype was found many times. The rearrangement uses TRBV28 and TRBJ2-5; 9 bases match TRBD1. CDR1 is MDHEN, CDR2 SYDVKM, per germline. CDR3 length equals 15 residues. V trimming: 6 bases; J trimming: 3 bases; junction bases outside the gene matches: 8. The chain's CDR3 is CASSPRDRVKETQYF. CDR3 sequence (DNA): TGTGCCAGCAGCCCCCGGGACAGGGTAAAAGAGACCCAGTACTTC.

This sequence joins TRBV20-1 and TRBJ1-1, with unresolved D. Trimming shortened V by 6 bases and J by 4 bases, and 18 bases separated the two germline ends. This CDR3 is 14 amino acids long. CDR1 and CDR2 (germline): DFQATT, SNEGSKA (reference sequence). The CDR3 loop reads CSAPERESFTEAFF. CDR3 in DNA: TGCAGTGCGCCAGAACGTGAATCTTTCACTGAAGCTTTCTTT.

This clonotype was detected a few times. This sequence joins TRBV5-1 and TRBJ2-2, with D perhaps matching TRBD2 (5 bases). CDR3 length equals 16 residues. Germline V gives CDR1 SGHRS, CDR2 YFSETQ. The ends were cut back, 2 bases at V and 0 bases at J, with 11 bases in the middle. This CDR3 is CASSFGESANTGELFF. CDR3 in DNA: TGCGCCAGCAGCTTCGGGGAAAGCGCGAACACCGGGGAGCTGTTTTTT.

In its sample, this clonotype was seen many times. CDR3 loop: CASRQGANTEAFF. CDR3 nucleotides: TGTGCCAGCAGACAGGGGGCCAACACTGAAGCTTTCTTT. The chain recombines TRBV6-1 with TRBJ1-1; 9 bases agree with TRBD1. V dropped 6 bases and J dropped 2; count of bases not matched to a gene: 1. This CDR3 comprises 13 residues. CDR1 and CDR2 from the germline V gene are MNHNS and SASEGT.

This clonotype was recorded a few times. V usage is TRBV28 and J usage is TRBJ2-7; weak D call: TRBD2 (6 bases). This CDR3 is built from 13 residues. V was trimmed by 7 bases and J by 7 bases, leaving 17 bases between them. In germline, CDR1 is MDHEN, CDR2 SYDVKM. Written as DNA, the CDR3 is TGTGCCAGCACCCCGGGGGATAAAAGGGAGCAGTACTTC. Its protein product is CASTPGDKREQYF.

This clonotype was recorded at least ten times. The chain couples TRBV10-3 to TRBJ2-2; 9 bases align to TRBD2. The CDR3 has 15 residues. Germline V lookup: CDR1 ENHRY, CDR2 SYGVKD. V trimming: 4 bases; J trimming: 6 bases; junction bases outside the gene matches: 6. CDR3 DNA sequence: TGTGCCATCAGTGTCCTAGCGGGGCGGGCCGGGGAGCTGTTTTTT. Protein sequence: CAISVLAGRAGELFF.

This clonotype has at least ten counts. The chain employs TRBV7-6 and TRBJ2-3; D is ambiguous. V dropped 0 bases and J dropped 5 bases, with 6 bases sitting between them. CDR1 and CDR2 (germline): SGHVS, FNYEAQ. The CDR3 is 13 residues long. CDR3 coding DNA: TGTGCCAGCAGCTTAGCGCGTCAAGATACGCAGTATTTT. Translation: CASSLARQDTQYF.

The chain uses TRBV20-1 and TRBJ1-5, with D perhaps TRBD1 (5 bases). Germline V gene data show CDR1 as DFQATT and CDR2 as SNEGSKA (reference sequence). V was clipped by 1 base and J by 1 base, with 17 bases between them. The CDR3 totals 17 residues. CDR3 DNA: TGCAGTGCTAGAGCCGGTGAGGGACCGACGAGCAATCAGCCCCAGCATTTT. It codes for CSARAGEGPTSNQPQHF.

Remarks on this clonotype: This CDR3 is missing its conserved last phenylalanine or tryptophan, likely due to a read error. This chain joins TRBV2 and TRBJ2-6; a possible D gene is TRBD1 (7 bases). CDR1 is SNHLY, CDR2 FYNNEI, per germline. The length of the CDR3 is 17 residues. CDR3 bases: TGTGGCAGCACCCCCCAGGGGGGAATAGCTGGGGCCAACGTCCTGACTCTC. The encoded protein is CGSTPQGGIAGANVLTL.

In this sample, this clonotype turned up many times. The rearrangement uses TRBV7-2 and TRBJ2-7, with 9 positions matching TRBD1. This CDR3 spans 15 amino acids. From germline, CDR1 is SGHTA and CDR2 FQGNSA. With V trimmed by 6 bases and J by 3 bases, 9 bases remained unmatched. The CDR3, as DNA: TGTGCCAGCAGACTCCCCGGGACAGGGAACTACGAGCAGTACTTC. This sequence encodes CASRLPGTGNYEQYF.

CDR3 region: CASSLRLAGGPEGQFF. The DNA of the CDR3 is TGTGCCAGTAGTTTGAGACTAGCGGGAGGCCCGGAGGGGCAGTTCTTC. This sequence joins TRBV19 and TRBJ2-1, with 13 nucleotides matching TRBD2. Unmatched junction bases numbered 13, after V lost 5 bases and J lost 12 bases. The CDR3 totals 16 residues. CDR1 is LNHDA, CDR2 SQIVND, per germline (reference sequence). The full variable domain, with the rest looked up from reference TRBV19 and TRBJ2-1, is DGGITQSPKYLFRKEGQNVTLSCEQNLNHDAMYWYRQDPGQGLRLIYYSQIVNDFQKGDIAEGYSVSREKKESFPLTVTSAQKNPTAFYLCASSLRLAGGPEGQFFGPGTRLTVL.

V gene TRBV6-2 or TRBV6-3 combines with J gene TRBJ2-5, with 14 nucleotides matching TRBD2. V lost 6 bases, J lost 7 bases, and 7 bases stayed unmatched. Germline V gives CDR1 MNHEY, CDR2 SVGEGT. The CDR3 sequence is 15 residues long. The CDR3 here is CASSYGTSGSWTQYF. DNA for the CDR3: TGTGCCAGCAGCTACGGGACTAGCGGGAGCTGGACCCAGTACTTC.

The chain couples TRBV18 to TRBJ2-1; 9 bases line up with TRBD1. The CDR3 has 15 amino acids. Germline V lookup: CDR1 KGHSH, CDR2 LQKENI. Germline trimming cut 6 bases from V and 7 bases from J; bases unmatched to any gene: 10. The CDR3 spells CASSYGTGNRNEQFF. The CDR3 DNA follows: TGTGCCAGCTCGTACGGGACAGGGAACCGAAATGAGCAGTTCTTC.

This clonotype was seen many times. The chain combines TRBV12-3 or TRBV12-4 with TRBJ1-5; no clear D. The germline V and J ends were trimmed by 7 bases and 1 base, with 11 bases remaining between them. The CDR3 sequence is 14 residues long. Written as DNA, the CDR3 is TGTGCCAGCACCCAAAGGCGGAGCAATCAGCCCCAGCATTTT. Translated: CASTQRRSNQPQHF.

This clonotype was seen many times. The chain has TRBV7-3 and TRBJ2-3, with a weak D call TRBD1 (6 bases). This CDR3 has 16 amino acids. V shed 0 bases and J shed 2 bases, with 12 bases lying between them. Germline V gene lookup returns CDR1 SGHTA and CDR2 FQGTGA. The CDR3 DNA reads as TGTGCCAGCAGCTTAACGTTAAGGGGGTTCACAGATACGCAGTATTTT. Its protein is CASSLTLRGFTDTQYF.

There are many counts of this clonotype. This chain links TRBV11-2 with TRBJ1-4; the D is unclear. The CDR3 consists of 14 residues. Germline-derived CDR1 and CDR2 are SGHAT and FQNNGV. V dropped 7 bases and J dropped 8 bases, with 17 bases sitting between them. The CDR3 sequence: CASIRGLGREKLFF. CDR3 DNA: TGTGCCAGCATCCGCGGCCTCGGCAGGGAAAAACTGTTTTTT.

This clonotype was detected many times. CDR3 coding DNA: TGTGCCACCAGTGACCGGACTAGCGGGATAGGAGAGACCCAGTACTTC. Translation: CATSDRTSGIGETQYF. V gene TRBV24-1 combines with J gene TRBJ2-5, with TRBD2 identical over 12 bases. J lost 4 bases, V lost 4 bases, and 6 bases had no gene match. Germline V gene data show CDR1 as KGHDR and CDR2 as SFDVKD. The CDR3 is 16 residues long.